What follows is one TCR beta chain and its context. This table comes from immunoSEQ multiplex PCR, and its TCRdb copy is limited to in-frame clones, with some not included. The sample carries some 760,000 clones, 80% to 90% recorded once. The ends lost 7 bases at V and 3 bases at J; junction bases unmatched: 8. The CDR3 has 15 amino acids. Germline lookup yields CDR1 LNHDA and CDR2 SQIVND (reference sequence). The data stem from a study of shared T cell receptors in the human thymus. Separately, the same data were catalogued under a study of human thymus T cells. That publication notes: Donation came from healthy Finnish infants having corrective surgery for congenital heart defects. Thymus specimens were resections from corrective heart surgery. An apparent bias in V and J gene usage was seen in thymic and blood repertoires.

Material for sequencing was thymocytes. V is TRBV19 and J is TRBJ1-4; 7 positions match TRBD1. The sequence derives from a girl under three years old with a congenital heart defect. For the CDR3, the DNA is TGTGCCAGTAACCTCCAGACAGGGCCTAATGAAAAACTGTTTTTT. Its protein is CASNLQTGPNEKLFF. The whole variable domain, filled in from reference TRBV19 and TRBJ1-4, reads DGGITQSPKYLFRKEGQNVTLSCEQNLNHDAMYWYRQDPGQGLRLIYYSQIVNDFQKGDIAEGYSVSREKKESFPLTVTSAQKNPTAFYLCASNLQTGPNEKLFFGSGTQLSVL.